This passage covers 10 T cell receptor beta chains from one sample sequenced in a study of cytomegalovirus exposure and HLA in healthy donors. The PCR employed 60 Vbeta primers together with 13 Jbeta primers. Method: immunoSEQ multiplex PCR; TCRdb's copy keeps in-frame clones and lacks some. The data hold about 150,000 clones, with 77% observed a single time. Sequences were obtained from PBMCs. The receptors stem from a man under 40 in good health and CMV-seronegative.

The genes are TRBV6-5 and TRBJ2-7; TRBD2 might be the D (6 bases). Germline V gene lookup returns CDR1 MNHEY and CDR2 SVGAGI. The V end was cut by 2 bases, the J end by 4 bases, with 15 bases between. The CDR3 extends over 15 amino acids. CDR3 region: CASSYAGGNGYEQYF. The CDR3 nucleotides are TGTGCCAGCAGTTACGCAGGAGGGAATGGTTACGAGCAGTACTTC.

The chain has TRBV6-1 and TRBJ2-2; 8 bases line up with TRBD1. The J segment lost 5 bases and the V segment lost 4 bases, leaving 6 bases of the junction unmatched. The CDR3 covers 15 residues. Germline CDR1 is MNHNS and CDR2 is SASEGT. For the CDR3, the DNA is TGTGCCAGCAGTGGACGACAGGGGCAAACCGGGGAGCTGTTTTTT. Translated: CASSGRQGQTGELFF.

The gene calls are TRBV29-1 and TRBJ2-5; 8 nucleotides line up with TRBD2. Losses at the gene ends were 3 bases for V and 8 bases for J; bases not matched to a gene: 8. Per the germline V gene, CDR1 is SQVTM and CDR2 is ANQGSEA. This CDR3 has 13 residues. The CDR3 sequence: CSVDIAGLETQYF. In DNA, the CDR3 is TGCAGCGTTGATATAGCGGGACTCGAAACCCAGTACTTC. Using reference TRBV29-1 and TRBJ2-5 for the parts outside the CDR3, the full variable domain is SAVISQKPSRDICQRGTSLTIQCQVDSQVTMMFWYRQQPGQSLTLIATANQGSEATYESGFVIDKFPISRPNLTFSTLTVSNMSPEDSSIYLCSVDIAGLETQYFGPGTRLLVL.

This clone appeared a single time. This chain joins TRBV4-1 and TRBJ2-5, with a weak D call TRBD2 (5 bases). Looked up from germline, CDR1 is MGHRA and CDR2 is YSYEKL. Trimming cost V 0 bases and J 5 bases, with 19 bases left between them. The CDR3 totals 17 residues. CDR3 coding DNA: TGCGCCAGCAGCCAAGATGGGTCGCGGGCCGGAAGGGAGACCCAGTACTTC. Translation gives CASSQDGSRAGRETQYF.

V gene TRBV11-2 combines with J gene TRBJ2-7, with 10 bases matching TRBD2. This CDR3 is 17 amino acids long. J gave up 0 bases and V 5 bases, and 10 bases lay outside the gene matches. The germline gives CDR1 SGHAT, CDR2 FQNNGV. The CDR3 bases are TGTGCCAGCAGCCTACTAAGGAGCGGGAGGGCCTCCTACGAGCAGTACTTC. Its translation: CASSLLRSGRASYEQYF.

The chain couples TRBV27 to TRBJ1-4, with a tentative D call TRBD1 (5 bases). Trimming took off 4 bases at V and 2 bases at J, with 11 bases between the two ends. CDR1 MNHEY and CDR2 SMNVEV come from the germline V gene (reference sequence). This CDR3 contains 15 residues. The CDR3 is CASSWQGSTNEKLFF. The CDR3 nucleotides are TGTGCCAGCAGTTGGCAGGGTTCGACTAATGAAAAACTGTTTTTT.

The genes are TRBV15 and TRBJ2-1; 12 bases are a match to TRBD2. The CDR3 is 19 residues long. V lost 5 bases, J lost 8 bases, and 19 bases stayed unmatched. Germline assignment: CDR1 LNHNV and CDR2 YYDKDF (reference sequence). The CDR3 sequence: CATSAEAPSGLAGRDEQFF. CDR3 in DNA: TGTGCCACCAGCGCGGAGGCCCCCTCCGGACTAGCGGGGCGGGATGAGCAGTTCTTC.

This clone has a handful of counts. The chain is built from TRBV2 and TRBJ1-5; 9 nucleotides agree with TRBD1. This CDR3 comprises 15 residues. CDR1 is SNHLY and CDR2 is FYNNEI in the germline V gene. V gave up 7 bases and J gave up 2 bases; unmatched junction bases: 6. CDR3 protein: CASTLWDRGNQPQHF. CDR3 nucleotides: TGTGCCAGCACCCTATGGGACAGGGGCAATCAGCCCCAGCATTTT. The full variable domain, completed using reference TRBV2 and TRBJ1-5, is EPEVTQTPSHQVTQMGQEVILRCVPISNHLYFYWYRQILGQKVEFLVSFYNNEISEKSEIFDDQFSVERPDGSNFTLKIRSTKLEDSAMYFCASTLWDRGNQPQHFGDGTRLSIL.

The chain recombines TRBV2 with TRBJ2-7; 9 positions agree with TRBD1. The trim removed 0 bases at V and 2 bases at J, leaving 8 bases unmatched. This CDR3 is 17 amino acids long. CDR1 is SNHLY and CDR2 is FYNNEI in the germline V gene. The CDR3 region is CASSEATGQGYPYEQYF. DNA of the CDR3: TGTGCCAGCAGTGAAGCAACAGGACAGGGGTACCCCTACGAGCAGTACTTC.

The chain is built from TRBV9 and TRBJ2-3; tentative D call: TRBD1 (7 bases). The CDR3 sequence is 17 residues long. Trimming left V 3 bases short and J 2 bases short, with 19 bases between. CDR1 is SGDLS, CDR2 YYNGEE, per germline. The CDR3 nucleotides read TGTGCCAGCAGCGGACCTTCCAGGGGGGATCCCACAGATACGCAGTATTTT. Residues: CASSGPSRGDPTDTQYF.